This TCR beta chain was recovered during a study of cytomegalovirus exposure and HLA in healthy donors. Study-level results: In vitro, three CMV-associated chains proved specific for CMV antigens. Immune exposure data for these donors was limited to CMV serostatus.

Details on this clone: Antigen: not known.

All donors participated as healthy donors of bone marrow. Though nominally healthy at sampling, donors likely had unrecorded immune exposures. J gave up 9 bases and V 0 bases, and 1 base lay outside the gene matches. The CDR3 length is 15 residues. Germline V lookup: CDR1 SGHNT, CDR2 YYREEE (reference sequence). This PCR relied on a set of 60 Vbeta primers and 13 Jbeta primers. TCRdb keeps only in-frame clones here, not all; method: immunoSEQ multiplex PCR. The table has about 270,000 clones, roughly two thirds seen once. This clonotype originated in a female donor in good health and CMV-seronegative. The source material was PBMCs. V and J are TRBV5-4 and TRBJ2-1, with 15 bases matching TRBD2. CDR3 region: CASSLGTSGRGEQFF. For the CDR3, the DNA is TGTGCCAGCAGCTTGGGGACTAGCGGGAGGGGTGAGCAGTTCTTC.